In this sample, the clone carrying this T cell receptor (beta chain) turned up a few times. Other DNA sequences of this sample code for an identical CDR3. Followed over time, Seattle patients had been enrolled while infection was active. The authors' processing: From reference gene primer amplification, estimates of nucleated cell counts were derived. The data were produced by immunoSEQ multiplex PCR, yet TCRdb's version contains in-frame clones alone and is incomplete. V, J and clone size reflect that table, while D and trimming were determined from the DNA. The sample holds approximately 440,000 clones, about 91% seen once. Germline-derived CDR1 and CDR2 are WNHNN and SYGVQD (reference sequence). The CDR3 runs to 13 residues. Trimming left V 3 bases short and J 2 bases short, with 8 bases between. The sample originates from a study of blood T cell repertoires in COVID-19. Turning to the study itself: The study drew acute and convalescent COVID-19 samples from the United States, Italy and Spain. PBMCs, B-cell-depleted T cells, or T cells provided the cDNA or gDNA that made up the material.

The chain combines TRBV10-1 with TRBJ2-7; no definite D call. This clonotype originated in a woman between 45 and 60 years old with COVID-19, enrolled during active disease. Sequenced input: peripheral blood. The CDR3 loop is CASSEDTTYEQYF. The CDR3 DNA reads TGCGCCAGCAGTGAAGACACCACCTACGAGCAGTACTTC.